Listed below are T cell receptor beta chains from one sample, sequenced in a study of shared clonotypes between healthy human individuals. TCRdb keeps only in-frame clones here, not all; method: immunoSEQ multiplex PCR. Of about 1.4 million clones listed, around 97% were seen once; the top ten hold 0.95% to 1.5%. The specimen was naive CD4+ T cells sorted from blood. The receptors were gathered from a man younger than 45 in good health. The conserved cysteine and the conserved F or W are not part of the CDR3 here.

TRBV5-1	ASSLALLTSGRAERVQETQY
TRBV28	ATQREKVSYEQY
TRBV5-4	ASSPPGQGKSSYEQY
TRBV7-9	ASSRRELDEQF
TRBV11-2	ASGRTGKIDYEQY
TRBV18	ASSPVIQGWKAEAF
TRBV30	AWSWTSGSPDTQY
TRBV9	ASSSTSGRSTDTQY
TRBV29-1	SVQGRTTDTQY
TRBV7-2	ASSLIPSWQETQY
TRBV7-6	ASSQTSGKDEQY
TRBV7-8	ASSITPSYEQY
TRBV10-2	ASSDGETQY
TRBV10-3	AISGGHFSNQPQH
TRBV6-1	ASSEGQGPPYEQY
TRBV14	ASSQPGIWGEKLF
TRBV18	ASSPPQSPYTQY
TRBV6-4	ASSMEPSYEQY
TRBV5-1	ASSPSTYEQY
TRBV25-1	ASSELGTGGGNEQF
TRBV2	ASSGDRGVNTGELF
TRBV5-1	ASSLGKVGGTTYEQY
TRBV28	ASSPSTSGSYEQY
TRBV9	ASSPTGVNQPQH
TRBV6-5	ASSSTVYEQY
TRBV5-1	ASRPRLEFEQF
TRBV19	ASSPDRGYQPQH
TRBV10-3	AITRGGELF
TRBV18	ASSPPLAGDGEQY
TRBV6-1	ASSDLRSRGPQH
TRBV28	ASSFSTGMWTDTQY
TRBV7-9	AGAAGLAGVKQF
TRBV9	ASSEPGLVSRPGENIQY
TRBV11-2	ASSALSGRGEQY
TRBV5-1	ASSLGGRAYEQY
TRBV27	ASSPRGRAYEQY
TRBV5-4	ASSSRDRVSETQY
TRBV27	ASSRGFDWGQPQH
TRBV19	ASSMARGTQKNYGYT
TRBV10-3	AIRVAGSYNEQF
TRBV5-5	ASSLQGYGYT
TRBV27	ASSFEASGSTGELF
TRBV14	ASSRWTSGRSEQY
TRBV28	ASRLDKNYGYT
TRBV27	ASSQSRVNTGELF
TRBV25-1	ASSDSVGQGRNEQY
TRBV6-9	ASRENRGRGNQPQH
TRBV28	ASSPRDEQY
TRBV15	ATSNRGAFSGANVLT
TRBV9	ASSDYRANENTGELF
TRBV6-6	ASSYPIGQGSHTQY
TRBV2	ASTLSWGQASQGYT
TRBV6-6	ASSYLVGSYEQY
TRBV19	ASSLRGGETQY
TRBV28	ASSYGLAVEQY